The 9 T cell receptor beta chains in this list originate from one sample, sequenced in a study of T cell changes during pregnancy in multiple sclerosis. Here immunoSEQ multiplex PCR was the method, and the copy in TCRdb shows in-frame clones only, minus some. The data show about 48,000 clones, with 80% to 95% seen just once and around 0.48% held by the top ten. This specimen was CD4+ T cells from peripheral blood mononuclear cells, taken in the third trimester of pregnancy. Receptors originate from a female donor with multiple sclerosis, enrolled in a pregnancy study.

The chain carries TRBV29-1 and TRBJ1-4, with 9 bases identical to TRBD1. CDR3 size: 13 residues. From germline, CDR1 is SQVTM and CDR2 ANQGSEA. V lost 7 bases, J lost 5 bases, and 5 bases stayed unmatched. The CDR3 nucleotides read TGCAGCGCCACAGGGGGCGAAAATGAAAAACTGTTTTTT. This sequence encodes CSATGGENEKLFF.

This rearrangement joins TRBV10-2 to TRBJ2-3; D gene uncertain. The V gene's germline CDR1 is WSHSY and CDR2 SAAADI. CDR3 length: 13 amino acids. Trimming left V 6 bases short and J 7 bases short, with 14 bases between. Here the CDR3 reads CASRQIASYTQYF. In DNA, the CDR3 is TGCGCCAGCAGACAAATAGCCTCATATACGCAGTATTTT.

The V gene is TRBV2, the J gene TRBJ2-7; 8 bases map to TRBD1. This CDR3 is 18 amino acids long. J was trimmed by 3 bases and V by 7 bases; bases with no gene match: 20. Looked up from germline, CDR1 is SNHLY and CDR2 is FYNNEI. CDR3 in amino acids: CASIDSRQGAHFLYEQYF. The CDR3 DNA reads as TGTGCCAGCATAGATTCCCGTCAGGGGGCTCACTTCCTCTACGAGCAGTACTTC. Variable domain in full (rest from reference TRBV2 and TRBJ2-7): EPEVTQTPSHQVTQMGQEVILRCVPISNHLYFYWYRQILGQKVEFLVSFYNNEISEKSEIFDDQFSVERPDGSNFTLKIRSTKLEDSAMYFCASIDSRQGAHFLYEQYFGPGTRLTVT.

The rearrangement uses TRBV6-1 and TRBJ1-5, with unresolved D. Germline CDR1 reads MNHNS; CDR2 reads SASEGT. This CDR3 contains 15 residues. Trimming removed 0 bases from V and 1 base from J, with 7 bases in between. The CDR3 spells CASSEAPQSNQPQHF. The CDR3 bases are TGTGCCAGCAGTGAAGCGCCGCAGAGCAATCAGCCCCAGCATTTT.

The rearrangement joins TRBV6-1 to TRBJ1-5, with D possibly matching TRBD1 (6 bases). The CDR3 has 15 residues. CDR1 and CDR2 from the germline V gene are MNHNS and SASEGT. The V end was cut by 6 bases, the J end by 3 bases, with 15 bases between. CDR3 residues: CASSPQQGFNQPQHF. In DNA form, the CDR3 reads TGTGCCAGCAGCCCTCAACAGGGTTTCAATCAGCCCCAGCATTTT.

The rearrangement links TRBV5-6 to TRBJ1-1; TRBD1 matches at 7 bases. In germline, CDR1 is SGHDT, CDR2 YYEEEE. Germline trimming cut 4 bases from V and 4 bases from J; bases unmatched to any gene: 10. CDR3 length: 15 amino acids. The CDR3 sequence is CASSPRQGRSTEAFF. Written as DNA, the CDR3 is TGTGCCAGCAGCCCTCGACAGGGACGTAGCACTGAAGCTTTCTTT.

This chain links TRBV4-1 with TRBJ2-7, with a possible D match to TRBD2 (5 bases). The CDR3 length is 18 residues. The V gene's germline CDR1 is MGHRA and CDR2 YSYEKL. The germline V and J ends were trimmed by 0 bases and 6 bases, with 24 bases remaining between them. CDR3 bases: TGCGCCAGCAGCCAAGAGTGGGCGGCGTCTAGCAAGTTTAGCGAGCAGTACTTC. This codes for CASSQEWAASSKFSEQYF.

This clone showed up just once. The V gene is TRBV5-4, the J gene TRBJ1-4; 8 bases align to TRBD1. CDR3 size: 18 residues. Losses at the gene ends were 0 bases for V and 0 bases for J; bases not matched to a gene: 7. Germline V gene sequence: CDR1 SGHNT, CDR2 YYREEE (reference sequence). This chain's CDR3 is CASSLETGTGATNEKLFF. The CDR3 bases are TGTGCCAGCAGCTTGGAAACCGGGACAGGTGCAACTAATGAAAAACTGTTTTTT.

CDR3 region: CASSEGGYEQFF. CDR3 DNA: TGTGCCAGCAGTGAAGGCGGCTATGAGCAGTTCTTC. V is TRBV6-1 and J is TRBJ2-1; D ambiguous. Trimming pared 1 base from V and 8 bases from J, leaving 6 bases between. CDR3 length equals 12 residues. The V gene's germline CDR1 is MNHNS and CDR2 SASEGT.